This T cell receptor (beta chain) is from a study of T cell changes during pregnancy in multiple sclerosis. J lost 8 bases, V lost 5 bases, and 13 bases had no gene match. Germline lookup yields CDR1 LGHNA and CDR2 YSLEER. CDR3 size: 16 residues. Using immunoSEQ multiplex PCR, the repertoire was profiled, and TCRdb retains in-frame clones only, with some absent. The data contain 50,000 to 65,000 clones, about 93% of them singletons. The TCR comes from a female donor with multiple sclerosis, enrolled in a pregnancy study. The sample was CD8+ T cells from peripheral blood mononuclear cells, taken in the second trimester of pregnancy. The V call is TRBV4-3, the J call TRBJ2-1, with TRBD2 identical over 9 bases. CDR3 region: CASSLGTSNFGDEQFF. In DNA form, the CDR3 reads TGCGCCAGCAGCTTGGGGACTAGCAATTTTGGGGATGAGCAGTTCTTC.